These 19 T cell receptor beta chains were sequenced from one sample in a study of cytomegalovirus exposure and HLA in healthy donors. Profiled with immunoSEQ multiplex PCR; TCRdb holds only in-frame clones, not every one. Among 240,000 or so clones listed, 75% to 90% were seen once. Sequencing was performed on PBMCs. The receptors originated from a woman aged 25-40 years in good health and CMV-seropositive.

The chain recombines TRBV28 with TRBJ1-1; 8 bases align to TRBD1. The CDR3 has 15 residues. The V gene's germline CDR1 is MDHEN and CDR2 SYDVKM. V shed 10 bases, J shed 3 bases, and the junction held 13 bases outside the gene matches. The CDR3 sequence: CATRLPQGDDTEAFF. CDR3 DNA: TGTGCCACCCGTTTACCACAGGGGGATGACACTGAAGCTTTCTTT.

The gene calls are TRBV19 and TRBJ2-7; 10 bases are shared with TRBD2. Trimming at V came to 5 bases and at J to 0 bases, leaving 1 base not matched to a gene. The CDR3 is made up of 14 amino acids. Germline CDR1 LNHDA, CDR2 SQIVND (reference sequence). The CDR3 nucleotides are TGTGCCAGTAGTTCTAGCGGGGGCTCCTACGAGCAGTACTTC. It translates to CASSSSGGSYEQYF.

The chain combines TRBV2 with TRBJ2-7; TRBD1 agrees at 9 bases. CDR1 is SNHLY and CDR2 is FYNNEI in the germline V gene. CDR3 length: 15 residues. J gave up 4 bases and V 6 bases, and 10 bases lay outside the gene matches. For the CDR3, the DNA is TGTGCCAGCAGGGCCAGACAGGGGGGAGGATACGAGCAGTACTTC. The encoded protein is CASRARQGGGYEQYF.

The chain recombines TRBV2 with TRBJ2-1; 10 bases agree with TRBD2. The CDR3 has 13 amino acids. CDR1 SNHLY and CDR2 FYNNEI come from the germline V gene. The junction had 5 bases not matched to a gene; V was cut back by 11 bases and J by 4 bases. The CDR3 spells CAAGTSVYNEQFF. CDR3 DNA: TGTGCCGCCGGGACTAGCGTATACAATGAGCAGTTCTTC.

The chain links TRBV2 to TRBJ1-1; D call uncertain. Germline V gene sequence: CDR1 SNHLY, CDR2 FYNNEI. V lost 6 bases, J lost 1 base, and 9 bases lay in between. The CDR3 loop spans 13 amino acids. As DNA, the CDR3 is TGTGCCAGCAGCACGGGAGGGAACACTGAAGCTTTCTTT. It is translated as CASSTGGNTEAFF.

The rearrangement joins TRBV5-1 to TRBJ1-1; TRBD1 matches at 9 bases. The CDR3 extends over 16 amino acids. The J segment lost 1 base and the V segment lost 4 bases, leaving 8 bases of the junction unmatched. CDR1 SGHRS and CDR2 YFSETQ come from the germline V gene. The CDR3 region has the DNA TGCGCCAGCAGCAAAGAAACAGGGGGCAAGAACACTGAAGCTTTCTTT. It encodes CASSKETGGKNTEAFF.

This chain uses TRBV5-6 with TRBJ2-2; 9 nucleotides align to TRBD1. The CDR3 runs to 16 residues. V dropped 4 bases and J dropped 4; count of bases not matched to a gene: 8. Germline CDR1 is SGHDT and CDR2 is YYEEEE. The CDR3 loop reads CASSPRQGVRTGELFF. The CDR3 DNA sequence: TGTGCCAGCAGCCCCCGACAGGGGGTACGCACCGGGGAGCTGTTTTTT. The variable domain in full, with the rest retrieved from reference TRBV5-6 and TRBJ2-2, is DAGVTQSPTHLIKTRGQQVTLRCSPKSGHDTVSWYQQALGQGPQFIFQYYEEEERQRGNFPDRFSGHQFPNYSSELNVNALLLGDSALYLCASSPRQGVRTGELFFGEGSRLTVL.

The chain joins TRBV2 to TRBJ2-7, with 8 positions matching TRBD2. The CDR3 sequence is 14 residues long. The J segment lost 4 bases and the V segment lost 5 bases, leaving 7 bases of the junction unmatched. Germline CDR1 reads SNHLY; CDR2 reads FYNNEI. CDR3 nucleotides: TGTGCCAGCAGTAGAAGCGGGAGTCTTTACGAGCAGTACTTC. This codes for CASSRSGSLYEQYF.

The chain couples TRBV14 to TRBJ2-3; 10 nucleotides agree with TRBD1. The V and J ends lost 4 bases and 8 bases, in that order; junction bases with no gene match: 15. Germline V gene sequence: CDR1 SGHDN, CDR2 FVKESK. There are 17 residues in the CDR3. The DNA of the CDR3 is TGTGCCAGCAGCCTCCCTCGGACAGGGGGGCCGCCCGCTACGCAGTATTTT. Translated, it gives CASSLPRTGGPPATQYF.

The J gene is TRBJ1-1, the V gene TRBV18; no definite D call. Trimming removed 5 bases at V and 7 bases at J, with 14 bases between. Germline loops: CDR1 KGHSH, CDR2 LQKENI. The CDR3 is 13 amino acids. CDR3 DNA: TGTGCCAGCTCAGCGAGGGTGGAGGGTGAAGCTTTCTTT. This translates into CASSARVEGEAFF.

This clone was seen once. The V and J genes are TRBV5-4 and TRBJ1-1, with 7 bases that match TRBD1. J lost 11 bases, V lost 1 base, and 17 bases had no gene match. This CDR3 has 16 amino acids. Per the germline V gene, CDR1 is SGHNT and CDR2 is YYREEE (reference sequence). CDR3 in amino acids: CASSLWPTGETQGAFF. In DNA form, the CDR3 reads TGTGCCAGCAGCTTGTGGCCTACAGGGGAAACGCAGGGGGCTTTCTTT.

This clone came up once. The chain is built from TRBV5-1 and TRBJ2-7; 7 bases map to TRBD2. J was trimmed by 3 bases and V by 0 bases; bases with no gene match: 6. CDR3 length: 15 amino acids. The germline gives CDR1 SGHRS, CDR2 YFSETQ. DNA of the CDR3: TGCGCCAGCAGCTTGGGGGGGAGGGCCGTCTACGAGCAGTACTTC. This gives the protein CASSLGGRAVYEQYF. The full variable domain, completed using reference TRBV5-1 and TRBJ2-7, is KAGVTQTPRYLIKTRGQQVTLSCSPISGHRSVSWYQQTPGQGLQFLFEYFSETQRNKGNFPGRFSGRQFSNSRSEMNVSTLELGDSALYLCASSLGGRAVYEQYFGPGTRLTVT.

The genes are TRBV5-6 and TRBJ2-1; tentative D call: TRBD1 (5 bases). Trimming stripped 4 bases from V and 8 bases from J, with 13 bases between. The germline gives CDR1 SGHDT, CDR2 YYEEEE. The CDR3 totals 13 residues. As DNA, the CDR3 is TGTGCCAGCAGCCGCACAGGTCGGGATGAGCAGTTCTTC. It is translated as CASSRTGRDEQFF.

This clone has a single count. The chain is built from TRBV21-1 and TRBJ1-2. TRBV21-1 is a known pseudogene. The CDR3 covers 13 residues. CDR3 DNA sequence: TGTGCCAGCAGTATCACGAGGAACTATGGCTACACCTTC. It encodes CASSITRNYGYTF.

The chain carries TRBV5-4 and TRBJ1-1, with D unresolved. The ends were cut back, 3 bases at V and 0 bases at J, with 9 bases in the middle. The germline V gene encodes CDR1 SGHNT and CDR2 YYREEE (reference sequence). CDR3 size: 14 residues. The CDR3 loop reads CASSSAGMNTEAFF. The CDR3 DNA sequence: TGTGCCAGCAGCTCTGCAGGTATGAACACTGAAGCTTTCTTT.

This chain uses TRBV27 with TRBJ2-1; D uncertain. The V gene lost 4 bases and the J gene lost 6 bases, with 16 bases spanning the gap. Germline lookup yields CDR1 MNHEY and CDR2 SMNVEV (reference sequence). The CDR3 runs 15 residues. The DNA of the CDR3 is TGTGCCAGCAGTTCAATGGAGACTCCCCTCAATGAGCAGTTCTTC. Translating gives CASSSMETPLNEQFF.

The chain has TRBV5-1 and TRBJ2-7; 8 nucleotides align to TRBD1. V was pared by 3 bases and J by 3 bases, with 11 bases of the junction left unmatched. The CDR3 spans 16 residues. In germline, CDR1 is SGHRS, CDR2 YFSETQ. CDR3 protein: CASSSPFGDRGYEQYF. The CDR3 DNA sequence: TGCGCCAGCAGCTCTCCTTTCGGAGACAGGGGCTACGAGCAGTACTTC. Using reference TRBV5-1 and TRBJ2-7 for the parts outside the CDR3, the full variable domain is KAGVTQTPRYLIKTRGQQVTLSCSPISGHRSVSWYQQTPGQGLQFLFEYFSETQRNKGNFPGRFSGRQFSNSRSEMNVSTLELGDSALYLCASSSPFGDRGYEQYFGPGTRLTVT.

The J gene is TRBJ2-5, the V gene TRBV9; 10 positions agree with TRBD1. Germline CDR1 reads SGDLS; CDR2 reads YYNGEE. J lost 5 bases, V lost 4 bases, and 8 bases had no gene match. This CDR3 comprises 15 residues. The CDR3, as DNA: TGTGCCAGCAGCACTGGACAGGGGGGATGGGAGACCCAGTACTTC. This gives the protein CASSTGQGGWETQYF.

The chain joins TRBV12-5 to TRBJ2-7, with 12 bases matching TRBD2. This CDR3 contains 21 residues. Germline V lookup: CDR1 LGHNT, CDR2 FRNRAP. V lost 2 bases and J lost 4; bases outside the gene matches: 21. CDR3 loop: CASGLLSLAGGPIPLDYEQYF. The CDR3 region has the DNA TGTGCTAGTGGTTTGCTCTCTCTAGCGGGAGGGCCCATCCCACTTGATTACGAGCAGTACTTC.